The 8 T cell receptor beta chains listed next were all sequenced from one sample in a study of regulatory T cells in long-lasting Graves disease. Time point reported: newly diagnosed GD, antithyroid drugs for less than 3 months. From RNA extracted from PBMCs, the TCR library was made. CDR3 regions were amplified by Arm-PCR using iRepertoire HTBI primers to build TCR beta libraries. A single record per CDR3 protein comes from TCRdb applying MiXCR to the multiplex PCR reads. The data hold around 400,000 distinct CDR3 sequences, with about 14% observed a single time. This specimen consisted of peripheral blood mononuclear cells (PBMCs), obtained at new diagnosis, from a patient treated with antithyroid drugs. The receptors shown here come from a female donor with Graves disease.

This clonotype was seen ten or more times. This rearrangement joins TRBV28 to TRBJ2-2, with 7 nucleotides matching TRBD1. Germline V lookup: CDR1 MDHEN, CDR2 SYDVKM. After removal of 6 bases from V and 6 bases from J, the junction contained 10 bases not matched to a gene. The CDR3 is 15 residues long. For the CDR3, the DNA is TGTGCCAGCAGGATCGGACAGGAGCGCGCCGGGGAGCTGTTTTTT. It is translated as CASRIGQERAGELFF.

This clonotype was recorded a few times. This sequence joins TRBV28 and TRBJ1-5, with TRBD1 matching 8 bases. The V segment lost 5 bases and the J segment 5 bases; nucleotides outside the gene matches: 8. The CDR3 is 15 residues long. The germline CDR1 and CDR2 sequences are MDHEN and SYDVKM. Written as DNA, the CDR3 is TGTGCCAGCAGTGTTAGGACAGGGAGGGATCAGCCCCAGCATTTT. Its protein is CASSVRTGRDQPQHF. The full variable domain, with the rest looked up from reference TRBV28 and TRBJ1-5, is DVKVTQSSRYLVKRTGEKVFLECVQDMDHENMFWYRQDPGLGLRLIYFSYDVKMKEKGDIPEGYSVSREKKERFSLILESASTNQTSMYLCASSVRTGRDQPQHFGDGTRLSIL.

This clonotype was seen ten or more times. The chain joins TRBV11-2 to TRBJ2-5; tentatively, D is TRBD1 or TRBD2 (5 bases each). CDR3 length equals 17 residues. V lost 5 bases to trimming and J lost 2 bases, with 21 bases between them. Per the germline V gene, CDR1 is SGHAT and CDR2 is FQNNGV. The CDR3 loop is CASSAPGTQTRQETQYF. CDR3 coding DNA: TGTGCCAGCAGCGCACCCGGGACCCAAACCCGACAAGAGACCCAGTACTTC.

J is TRBJ2-3 and V is TRBV29-1; D is ambiguous. The CDR3 has 12 amino acids. Germline V gene sequence: CDR1 SQVTM, CDR2 ANQGSEA. With 3 bases removed from V and 1 base from J, the gap between germline ends came to 5 bases. As DNA, the CDR3 is TGCAGCGTTGACGAGGGCACAGATACGCAGTATTTT. This sequence encodes CSVDEGTDTQYF.

This clonotype was observed many times. The rearrangement uses TRBV28 and TRBJ1-6, with 8 bases that match TRBD1. Germline V gene data show CDR1 as MDHEN and CDR2 as SYDVKM. The junction had 14 bases not matched to a gene; V was cut back by 5 bases and J by 5 bases. The CDR3 loop spans 18 amino acids. For the CDR3, the DNA is TGTGCCAGCAGTCCCATCACAGGACAGGGCTTCCATAATTCACCCCTCCACTTT. Its translation: CASSPITGQGFHNSPLHF.

This clonotype was picked up many times. The chain recombines TRBV7-9 with TRBJ2-7; TRBD2 agrees at 8 bases. The CDR3 is 18 residues long. V lost 5 bases and J lost 2; bases outside the gene matches: 17. The V gene's germline CDR1 is SEHNR and CDR2 FQNEAQ (reference sequence). In DNA form, the CDR3 reads TGTGCCAGCAGCGGTACGACTAGCGACGAAACCAAAACCTACGAGCAGTACTTC. This sequence encodes CASSGTTSDETKTYEQYF.

This clonotype was found many times. The chain recombines TRBV12-3 or TRBV12-4 with TRBJ2-3; TRBD2 is a possible D gene (5 bases). V lost 5 bases to trimming and J lost 0 bases, with 9 bases between them. The CDR3 is 14 residues long. The CDR3 here is CASSSGASTDTQYF. DNA for the CDR3: TGTGCCAGCAGTAGCGGAGCTAGCACAGATACGCAGTATTTT.

This clonotype was found many times. The chain is built from TRBV12-5 and TRBJ1-1, with 10 bases aligning to TRBD1. This CDR3 spans 14 amino acids. Germline values: CDR1 LGHNT, CDR2 FRNRAP. Germline trimming cut 3 bases from V and 5 bases from J; bases unmatched to any gene: 3. CDR3 in amino acids: CASGFGTGATEAFF. The CDR3 DNA sequence: TGTGCTAGTGGTTTTGGGACAGGGGCAACTGAAGCTTTCTTT.